This T cell receptor (beta chain) was recovered during a study of blood T cell repertoires in COVID-19. Across the study: Acute-phase and convalescent COVID-19 samples originated in the United States, Italy and Spain.

Libraries were prepared by immunoSEQ multiplex PCR; TCRdb keeps only in-frame clonotypes and omits some of them. In the table there are about 250,000 clones, around 88% of which are singletons. Germline assignment: CDR1 SGHRS and CDR2 YFSETQ. The V end was cut by 4 bases, the J end by 7 bases, with 14 bases between. There are 13 residues in the CDR3. Seattle patients were enrolled during active infection and followed longitudinally. The chain is built from TRBV5-1 and TRBJ1-2; D is possibly TRBD1 (5 bases). Material for sequencing was peripheral blood. The source is a woman aged 80 or older with COVID-19, enrolled during active disease. The chain's CDR3 is CASSPQTDSGYTF. The CDR3 bases are TGCGCCAGCAGCCCCCAGACAGACTCTGGCTACACCTTC.